These T cell receptor beta chains were read from a single sample in a study of T cell responses to AZD1222 COVID-19 vaccine. Measured with immunoSEQ multiplex PCR; TCRdb has only the in-frame clones, and not every one. Of about 140,000 clones listed, about 92% are singletons. The sample in question was peripheral blood, obtained 28 days after the second AZD1222 dose. The receptors shown here come from an adult who received the AZD1222 COVID-19 vaccine. The CDR3 runs from the conserved cysteine through the conserved F or W. Each record gives: CDR3 length, D gene, V gene, J gene, clone size, CDR3 DNA, CDR3 protein. A D gene is named only where the DNA matches it firmly. The size of a clone is reported for some rows only, either as once, few or many, or as a class for expanded clones.

>13|.|TRBV7-9|TRBJ1-5|.
TGTGCCAGCAGCCCCGGACAGAATCAGCCCCAGCATTTT
CASSPGQNQPQHF
>14|.|TRBV7-9|TRBJ1-6|.
TGTGCCAGCAGCTTACAGGATAATAATTCACCCCTCCACTTT
CASSLQDNNSPLHF
>15|.|TRBV14|TRBJ2-1|once
TGTGCCAGCAGCCTGTCGGGGGCTAGGAGTAGTGAGCAGTTCTTC
CASSLSGARSSEQFF
>12|.|TRBV5-1|TRBJ2-1|.
TGCGCCAGCAGTTTGGAGAGAAATGAGCAGTTCTTC
CASSLERNEQFF
>14|.|TRBV6-5|TRBJ1-6|.
TGTGCCAGCATGACGGGCCAATGGGATTCACCCCTCCACTTT
CASMTGQWDSPLHF
>15|.|TRBV10-3|TRBJ2-5|.
TGTGCCACTCGCCCCGGACAGTCACCTCAAGAGACCCAGTACTTC
CATRPGQSPQETQYF
>13|.|TRBV4-3|TRBJ2-1|.
TGCGCCAGCAGCCAAGAGATGCGGAATGAGCAGTTCTTC
CASSQEMRNEQFF
>15|.|TRBV30|TRBJ1-5|.
TGTGCCTGGAGTGTACGTATGGGGGGGAGTCAGCCCCAGCATTTT
CAWSVRMGGSQPQHF
>13|TRBD1|TRBV27|TRBJ1-2|.
TGTGCCAGCAGCCCGACAGGGAATAGTGGCTACACCTTC
CASSPTGNSGYTF
>10|.|TRBV20-1|TRBJ2-7|.
TGCAGTGCTAGGAGAAACGTGCAGTACTTC
CSARRNVQYF
>15|TRBD1|TRBV6-6|TRBJ2-7|.
TGTGCCACCTCGCCTGACAGGGGGCAATCCTACGAGCAGTACTTC
CATSPDRGQSYEQYF
>12|.|TRBV28|TRBJ1-1|.
TGTGCCAGCAGTTTAGTGAACACTGAAGCTTTCTTT
CASSLVNTEAFF
>18|TRBD1|TRBV5-8|TRBJ2-4|.
TGTGCCAGCAGCTTATTTCGAGGACAGGGGGCTTCAGAAAACATTCAGTACTTC
CASSLFRGQGASENIQYF
>18|TRBD1|TRBV27|TRBJ2-7|.
TGTGCCAGCAGTTTTTTCCCTCCTGGGGGACAGGTCCCCTACGAGCAGTACTTC
CASSFFPPGGQVPYEQYF
>13|TRBD1|TRBV28|TRBJ1-2|once
TGTGCCAGCCGAAAGACAGGGAACTATGGCTACACCTTC
CASRKTGNYGYTF
>15|TRBD1|TRBV19|TRBJ2-7|.
TGTGCCAGTAGTGACAGGGGGCGAAGATCCTACGAGCAGTACTTC
CASSDRGRRSYEQYF
>13|.|TRBV5-1|TRBJ1-2|.
TGCGCCAGCAGCAACGGACAGAGCTATGGCTACACCTTC
CASSNGQSYGYTF
>13|TRBD2|TRBV18|TRBJ2-5|.
TGTGCCAGCTCTACGGGAGGGGGGAAGACCCAGTACTTC
CASSTGGGKTQYF
>17|.|TRBV7-8|TRBJ1-2|.
TGTGCCAGCAGCTTAGAAGGAGGATGGAAGGGCCACTATGGCTACACCTTC
CASSLEGGWKGHYGYTF
>12|.|TRBV7-9|TRBJ2-7|.
TGTGCCAGCAGCTCGGACGGTTACGAGCAGTACTTC
CASSSDGYEQYF
>12|.|TRBV7-9|TRBJ1-5|once
TGTGCCAGCAGCCGGACTGGGGAGCCCCAGCATTTT
CASSRTGEPQHF
>15|.|TRBV9|TRBJ2-1|.
TGTGCCAGCAGCGCTCGGGACTCGGGCTACAATGAGCAGTTCTTC
CASSARDSGYNEQFF
>15|.|TRBV6-5|TRBJ2-2|.
TGTGCCAGCAGTTACTCGATCAGGGGTACCGGGGAGCTGTTTTTT
CASSYSIRGTGELFF
>16|.|TRBV11-2|TRBJ1-4|.
TGTGCCAGCAGCTTCGGGGCCACCTCGTTTAATGAAAAACTGTTTTTT
CASSFGATSFNEKLFF
>18|TRBD1|TRBV25-1|TRBJ1-1|.
TGTGCCAGCAGCGGACCCCCCCCGGGACAGGGGGGGAACACTGAAGCTTTCTTT
CASSGPPPGQGGNTEAFF
>14|TRBD1|TRBV2|TRBJ1-1|.
TGTGCCAGCCGAAGTCGGGACAGGGGGGCTGAAGCTTTCTTT
CASRSRDRGAEAFF
>14|TRBD1|TRBV28|TRBJ2-2|.
TGTGCCAGCACCCGGACAGGGGGTGGATCGGAGCTGTTTTTT
CASTRTGGGSELFF
>15|TRBD2|TRBV6-2/TRBV6-3|TRBJ2-7|once
TGTGCCAGCAGTTACCTCGGACTAGCGGAGGTCGAGCAGTACTTC
CASSYLGLAEVEQYF
>12|.|TRBV7-3|TRBJ2-1|.
TGTGCCAGCAGCTCCGGGGCGGATGAGCAGTTCTTC
CASSSGADEQFF
>15|TRBD1|TRBV27|TRBJ2-7|.
TGTGCCAGCAGTCCCCTGGACAGGAACCTCTACGAGCAGTACTTC
CASSPLDRNLYEQYF
>15|TRBD1|TRBV28|TRBJ1-6|.
TGTGCCAGCAGGGGGGGACAGGGTATGTCTTCACCCCTCCACTTT
CASRGGQGMSSPLHF
>15|TRBD2|TRBV14|TRBJ2-4|once
TGTGCCAGCAGCCTGGGCGGTAGCGGGATTCCCCTTCAGTACTTC
CASSLGGSGIPLQYF
>14|.|TRBV6-5|TRBJ2-5|.
TGTGCCAGCAGCGACGGGGGAAGGCGGGAGACCCAGTACTTC
CASSDGGRRETQYF
>13|TRBD1|TRBV28|TRBJ1-1|.
TGTGCCAGCAGCCTAAGGGGGCGCACTGAAGCTTTCTTT
CASSLRGRTEAFF
>16|TRBD1|TRBV5-1|TRBJ2-3|.
TGCGCCAGCAGCCTGGGCGTGCAGGGGGCAACAGATACGCAGTATTTT
CASSLGVQGATDTQYF
>13|.|TRBV11-2|TRBJ1-5|once
TGTGCCAGCAGCTTAGAATTGGGGATGCCCCAGCATTTT
CASSLELGMPQHF
>13|.|TRBV28|TRBJ2-5|.
TGTGCCAGCAGTTTTGGGATGCAAGAGACCCAGTACTTC
CASSFGMQETQYF
>12|.|TRBV5-1|TRBJ2-3|.
TGCGCCAGCAGCTTGGTCTCAGATACGCAGTATTTT
CASSLVSDTQYF
>12|.|TRBV2|TRBJ1-2|.
TGTGCCAGCAGTGCCGACGGCTATGGCTACACCTTC
CASSADGYGYTF
>16|TRBD2|TRBV4-1|TRBJ2-7|.
TGCGCCAGCCGTAGGACTAGCGGAGCCCTGGAGGACGAGCAGTACTTC
CASRRTSGALEDEQYF
>14|TRBD1|TRBV6-6|TRBJ1-4|.
TGTGCCAGCAGCGGACAGGCATCTAATGAAAAACTGTTTTTT
CASSGQASNEKLFF
>16|TRBD2|TRBV4-3|TRBJ2-7|.
TGCGCCAGCAGCCAAGATAGTATAGCGGGAATCTACGAGCAGTACTTC
CASSQDSIAGIYEQYF
>16|.|TRBV6-6|TRBJ1-5|.
TGTGCCAGCACCGTGGGCGGGTCGAGGGTTCGTACGCCCCAGCATTTT
CASTVGGSRVRTPQHF
>17|TRBD2|TRBV7-9|TRBJ2-1|.
TGTGCCAGCAGCTTAGGGCGTGGCGGGGGAGACTACAATGAGCAGTTCTTC
CASSLGRGGGDYNEQFF